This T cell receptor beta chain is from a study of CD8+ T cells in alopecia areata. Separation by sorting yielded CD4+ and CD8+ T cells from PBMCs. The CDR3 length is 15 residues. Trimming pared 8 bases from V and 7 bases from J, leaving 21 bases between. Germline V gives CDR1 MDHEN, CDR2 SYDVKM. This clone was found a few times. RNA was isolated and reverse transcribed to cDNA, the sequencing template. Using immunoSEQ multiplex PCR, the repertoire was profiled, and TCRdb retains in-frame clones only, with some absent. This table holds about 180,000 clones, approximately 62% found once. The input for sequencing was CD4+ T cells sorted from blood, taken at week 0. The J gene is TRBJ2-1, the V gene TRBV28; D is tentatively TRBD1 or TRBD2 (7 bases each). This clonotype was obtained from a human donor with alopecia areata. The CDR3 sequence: CASGPQGGPMNEQFF. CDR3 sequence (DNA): TGTGCCAGCGGCCCTCAGGGGGGGCCGATGAATGAGCAGTTCTTC.